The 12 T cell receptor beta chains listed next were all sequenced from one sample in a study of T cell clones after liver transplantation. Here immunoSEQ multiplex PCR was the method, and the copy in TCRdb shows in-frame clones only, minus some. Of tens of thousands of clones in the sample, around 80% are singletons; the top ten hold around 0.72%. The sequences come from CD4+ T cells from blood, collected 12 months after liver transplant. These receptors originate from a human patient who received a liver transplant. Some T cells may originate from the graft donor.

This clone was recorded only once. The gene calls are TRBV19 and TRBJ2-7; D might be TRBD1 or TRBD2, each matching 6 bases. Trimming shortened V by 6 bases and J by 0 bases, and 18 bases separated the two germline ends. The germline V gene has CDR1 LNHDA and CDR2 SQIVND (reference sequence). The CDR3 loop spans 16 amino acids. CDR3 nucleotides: TGTGCCAGTAGGGACGACGGAGGGGGAAACTCCTACGAGCAGTACTTC. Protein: CASRDDGGGNSYEQYF.

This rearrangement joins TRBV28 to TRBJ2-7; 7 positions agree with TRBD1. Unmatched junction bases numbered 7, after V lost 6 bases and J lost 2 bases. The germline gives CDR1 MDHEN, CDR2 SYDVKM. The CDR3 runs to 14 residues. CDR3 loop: CASSRDRATYEQYF. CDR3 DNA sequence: TGTGCCAGCAGCCGAGACAGGGCGACCTACGAGCAGTACTTC.

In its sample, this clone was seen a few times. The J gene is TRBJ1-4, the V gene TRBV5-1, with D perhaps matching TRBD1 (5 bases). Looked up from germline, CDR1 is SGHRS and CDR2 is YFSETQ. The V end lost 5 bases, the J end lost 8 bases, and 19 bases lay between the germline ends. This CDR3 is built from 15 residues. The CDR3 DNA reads TGCGCCAGCAGATTTTCCGTAACTACAGGCGAAAAACTGTTTTTT. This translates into CASRFSVTTGEKLFF.

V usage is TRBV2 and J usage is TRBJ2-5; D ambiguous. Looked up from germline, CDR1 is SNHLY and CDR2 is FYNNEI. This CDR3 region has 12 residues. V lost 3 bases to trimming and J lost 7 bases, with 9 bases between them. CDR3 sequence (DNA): TGTGCCAGCAGTGAGGTGTCTGGGACCCAGTACTTC. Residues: CASSEVSGTQYF.

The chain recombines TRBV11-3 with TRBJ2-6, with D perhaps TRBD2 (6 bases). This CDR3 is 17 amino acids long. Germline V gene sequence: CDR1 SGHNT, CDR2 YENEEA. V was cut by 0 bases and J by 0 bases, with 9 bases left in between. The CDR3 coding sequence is TGTGCCAGCAGCTTAGATGGCGGGGACTCTGGGGCCAACGTCCTGACTTTC. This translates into CASSLDGGDSGANVLTF. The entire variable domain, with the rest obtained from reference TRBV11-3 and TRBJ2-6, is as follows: EAGVVQSPRYKIIEKKQPVAFWCNPISGHNTLYWYLQNLGQGPELLIRYENEEAVDDSQLPKDRFSAERLKGVDSTLKIQPAELGDSAVYLCASSLDGGDSGANVLTFGAGSRLTVL.

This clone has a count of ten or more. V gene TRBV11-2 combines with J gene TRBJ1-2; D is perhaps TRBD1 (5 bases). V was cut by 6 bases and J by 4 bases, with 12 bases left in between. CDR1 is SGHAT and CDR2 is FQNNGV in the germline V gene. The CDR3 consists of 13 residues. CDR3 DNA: TGTGCCAGCAGGTCGGGGCGCCTCTATGGCTACACCTTC. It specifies CASRSGRLYGYTF.

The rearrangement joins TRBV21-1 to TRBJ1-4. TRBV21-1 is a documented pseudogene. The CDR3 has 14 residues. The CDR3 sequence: CASSNGEGGEKLFF. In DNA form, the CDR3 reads TGTGCCAGCAGCAACGGCGAAGGTGGAGAAAAACTGTTTTTT.

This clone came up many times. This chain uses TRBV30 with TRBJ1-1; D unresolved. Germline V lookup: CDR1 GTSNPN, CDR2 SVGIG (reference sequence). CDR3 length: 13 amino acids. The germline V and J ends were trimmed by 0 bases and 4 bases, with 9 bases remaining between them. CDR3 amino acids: CAWSVSTVTEAFF. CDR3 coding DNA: TGTGCCTGGAGTGTAAGTACAGTCACTGAAGCTTTCTTT.

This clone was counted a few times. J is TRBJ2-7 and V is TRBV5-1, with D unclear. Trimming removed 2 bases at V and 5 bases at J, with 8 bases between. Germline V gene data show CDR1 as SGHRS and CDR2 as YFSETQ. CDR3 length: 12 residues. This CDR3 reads CASSFQQDEQYF. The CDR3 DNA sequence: TGCGCCAGCAGCTTCCAGCAGGACGAGCAGTACTTC.

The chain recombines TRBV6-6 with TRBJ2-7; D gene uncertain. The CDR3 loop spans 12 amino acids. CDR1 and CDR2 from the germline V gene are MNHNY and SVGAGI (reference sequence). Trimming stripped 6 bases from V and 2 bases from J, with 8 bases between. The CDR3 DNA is TGTGCCAGCAGGAAAGAGGCCTACGAGCAGTACTTC. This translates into CASRKEAYEQYF.

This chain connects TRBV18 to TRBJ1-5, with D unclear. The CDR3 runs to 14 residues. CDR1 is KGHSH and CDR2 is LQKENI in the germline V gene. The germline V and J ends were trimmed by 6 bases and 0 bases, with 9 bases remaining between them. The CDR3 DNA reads TGTGCCAGCTCCTCAATTTATAGCAATCAGCCCCAGCATTTT. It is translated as CASSSIYSNQPQHF.

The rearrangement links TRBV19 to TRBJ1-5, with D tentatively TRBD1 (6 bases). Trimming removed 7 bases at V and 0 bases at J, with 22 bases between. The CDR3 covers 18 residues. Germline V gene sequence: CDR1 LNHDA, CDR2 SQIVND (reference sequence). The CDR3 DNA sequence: TGTGCCAGTATGGACTATTACCAACAGGGCCGTAGCAATCAGCCCCAGCATTTT. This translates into CASMDYYQQGRSNQPQHF.